These T cell receptor beta chains were read from a single sample in a study of Ad26.COV2.S vaccination and SARS-CoV-2 variants. Libraries were prepared by immunoSEQ multiplex PCR; TCRdb keeps only in-frame clonotypes and omits some of them. The data show fewer than 400,000 clones, roughly nine tenths seen once. Sequenced here: peripheral blood, sampled in a trial of Ad26.COV2.S vaccine versus placebo. The receptor set was obtained from a person aged 18-60 years who received the Ad26.COV2.S COVID-19 vaccine or a placebo. The CDR3 runs from the conserved cysteine through the conserved F or W. Fields, in order: V gene, D gene, J gene, clone size, CDR3 DNA, CDR3 protein. The D gene is left open where the match is weak. Clone size is not always given. Where it is, it says once, few, many or a class for expanded clones.

TRBV6-6,NA,TRBJ2-7,NA,TGTGCCAGCAACCAGATGGGTTCCTCCCCCTACGAGCAGTACTTC,CASNQMGSSPYEQYF
TRBV6-1,NA,TRBJ1-4,NA,TGTGCCAGCAGCGAAGGGGGATTAGGGGAAAAACTGTTTTTT,CASSEGGLGEKLFF
TRBV11-3,NA,TRBJ1-3,NA,TGTGCCAGCAGCTTAGGAGCAATCTCTGGAAACACCATATATTTT,CASSLGAISGNTIYF
TRBV6-5,NA,TRBJ1-3,NA,TGTGCCAGCAGTTACTCGTACGGGGAAGGAGGAAACACCATATATTTT,CASSYSYGEGGNTIYF
TRBV5-1,TRBD1,TRBJ2-2,NA,TGCGCCAGCAGCCCGGAACAGGGGACCGGGGAGCTGTTTTTT,CASSPEQGTGELFF
TRBV18,TRBD2,TRBJ2-1,NA,TGTGCCAGCTCACTTACTAGCGGGGGTGTAAATGAGCAGTTCTTC,CASSLTSGGVNEQFF
TRBV3-1/TRBV3-2,TRBD1,TRBJ1-1,NA,TGTGCCAGCAGCCTCAGGACAGGGGGCGCCTTGAACACTGAAGCTTTCTTT,CASSLRTGGALNTEAFF
TRBV25-1,NA,TRBJ1-4,NA,TGTGCCAGCAGTGAGACGACACTCGGTGAAAAACTGTTTTTT,CASSETTLGEKLFF
TRBV24-1,TRBD2,TRBJ2-7,NA,TGTGCCACCAGTGATTTTGTAGCGGGGGCCTACGAGCAGTACTTC,CATSDFVAGAYEQYF
TRBV2,NA,TRBJ1-2,NA,TGTGCCAGCCAACGGTTCAACTATGGCTACACCTTC,CASQRFNYGYTF
TRBV10-2,TRBD1,TRBJ1-5,once,TGCGCCAGCAGTGAGTCGGGAGGGGGCGGGGGTCAGCCCCAGCATTTT,CASSESGGGGGQPQHF
TRBV10-3,NA,TRBJ2-7,NA,TGTGCCATCAGTGGGCGGGACGGAAGCTCCTACGAGCAGTACTTC,CAISGRDGSSYEQYF
TRBV6-2/TRBV6-3,TRBD1,TRBJ2-7,NA,TGTGCCAGCAGTTACGACAGGGTCTCCTACGAGCAGTACTTC,CASSYDRVSYEQYF
TRBV5-6,NA,TRBJ2-5,NA,TGTGCCAGCAGCTTGGGAGGACTGAAAGGGGAGACCCAGTACTTC,CASSLGGLKGETQYF
TRBV6-5,NA,TRBJ1-5,NA,TGTGCCAGCACTCAAACAGAGTCTGTGAGGCAGCCCCAGCATTTT,CASTQTESVRQPQHF
TRBV3-1/TRBV3-2,NA,TRBJ1-2,few,TGTGCCAGCAGCCAAGGGGCGGCAGGGGCGGGAGGCGGCTACACCTTC,CASSQGAAGAGGGYTF
TRBV2,TRBD1,TRBJ1-5,NA,TGTGCCAGCAGCACTTCCGGGACAGGGTATCAGCCCCAGCATTTT,CASSTSGTGYQPQHF
TRBV5-1,TRBD1,TRBJ1-2,NA,TGCGCCAGCAGCTTGGAGGGGGCAAGTGGAGGCTACACCTTC,CASSLEGASGGYTF
TRBV3-1/TRBV3-2,NA,TRBJ2-1,NA,TGTGCCAGCAGCCAGTTGGAAAATGAGCAGTTCTTC,CASSQLENEQFF
TRBV3-1/TRBV3-2,NA,TRBJ1-1,NA,TGTGCCAGCAGGAACCAGGGACTGAACACTGAAGCTTTCTTT,CASRNQGLNTEAFF
TRBV19,TRBD2,TRBJ2-1,few,TGTGCCAGTAGTATAGGAACTAGCGTCACCTACAATGAGCAGTTCTTC,CASSIGTSVTYNEQFF
TRBV5-1,NA,TRBJ1-1,NA,TGCGCCAGCAGCTTGTCCTCAGGAGCCCACGCTGAAGCTTTCTTT,CASSLSSGAHAEAFF
TRBV30,NA,TRBJ2-7,NA,TGTGCCTGGAGTAAGGGGGGGGGCTCCTACGAGCAGTACTTC,CAWSKGGGSYEQYF
TRBV30,NA,TRBJ1-1,NA,TGTGCCTGTGGGAACAGGTACACTGAAGCTTTCTTT,CACGNRYTEAFF
TRBV5-1,TRBD2,TRBJ2-2,once,TGCGCCAGCAGCTTGGTGCTAGCGGGGATTAACACCGGGGAGCTGTTTTTT,CASSLVLAGINTGELFF
TRBV18,NA,TRBJ2-6,NA,TGTGCCAGCTCACAGGGACGGCTAGTCTCTGGGGCCAACGTCCTGACTTTC,CASSQGRLVSGANVLTF
TRBV6-5,TRBD2,TRBJ2-2,NA,TGTGCCAGCAGCTACCTAGCGGGGGACACCGGGGAGCTGTTTTTT,CASSYLAGDTGELFF
TRBV11-2,TRBD1,TRBJ2-7,NA,TGTGCCAGCAGCTCATTCCTCGGGACAGCTTACGAGCAGTACTTC,CASSSFLGTAYEQYF